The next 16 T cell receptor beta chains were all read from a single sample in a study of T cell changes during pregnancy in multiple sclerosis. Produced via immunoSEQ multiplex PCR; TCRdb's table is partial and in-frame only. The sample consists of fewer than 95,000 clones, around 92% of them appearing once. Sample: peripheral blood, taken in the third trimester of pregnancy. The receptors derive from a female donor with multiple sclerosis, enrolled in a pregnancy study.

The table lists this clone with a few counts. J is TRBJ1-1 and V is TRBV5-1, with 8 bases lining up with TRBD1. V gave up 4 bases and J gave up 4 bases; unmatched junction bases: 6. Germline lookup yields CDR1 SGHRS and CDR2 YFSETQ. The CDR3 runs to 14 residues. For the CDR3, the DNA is TGCGCCAGCAGCGCCAGGACAGGGAGCACTGAAGCTTTCTTT. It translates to CASSARTGSTEAFF. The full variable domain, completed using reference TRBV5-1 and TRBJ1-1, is KAGVTQTPRYLIKTRGQQVTLSCSPISGHRSVSWYQQTPGQGLQFLFEYFSETQRNKGNFPGRFSGRQFSNSRSEMNVSTLELGDSALYLCASSARTGSTEAFFGQGTRLTVV.

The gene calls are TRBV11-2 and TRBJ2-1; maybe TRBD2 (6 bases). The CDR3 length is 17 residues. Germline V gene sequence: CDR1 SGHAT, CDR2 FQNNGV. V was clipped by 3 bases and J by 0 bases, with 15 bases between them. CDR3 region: CASSLETSAYSYNEQFF. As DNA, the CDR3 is TGTGCCAGCAGCTTGGAGACTAGTGCCTACTCCTACAATGAGCAGTTCTTC.

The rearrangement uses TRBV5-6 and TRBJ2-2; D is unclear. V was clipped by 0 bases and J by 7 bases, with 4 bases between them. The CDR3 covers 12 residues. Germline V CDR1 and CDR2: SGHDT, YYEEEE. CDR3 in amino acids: CASSLGSGELFF. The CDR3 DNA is TGTGCCAGCAGCTTGGGTAGCGGGGAGCTGTTTTTT.

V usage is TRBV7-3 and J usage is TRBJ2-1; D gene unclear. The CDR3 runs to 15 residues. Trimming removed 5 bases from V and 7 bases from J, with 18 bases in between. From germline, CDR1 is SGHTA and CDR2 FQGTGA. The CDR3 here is CASSPPRVGKNEQFF. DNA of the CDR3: TGTGCCAGCAGCCCCCCCCGGGTAGGAAAAAATGAGCAGTTCTTC.

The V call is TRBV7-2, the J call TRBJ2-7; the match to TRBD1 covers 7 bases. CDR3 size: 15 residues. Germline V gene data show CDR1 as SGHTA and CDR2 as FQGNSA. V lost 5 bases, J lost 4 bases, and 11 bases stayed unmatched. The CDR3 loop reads CASSPVRGQSYEQYF. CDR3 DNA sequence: TGTGCCAGCAGCCCGGTTCGGGGACAGAGTTACGAGCAGTACTTC.

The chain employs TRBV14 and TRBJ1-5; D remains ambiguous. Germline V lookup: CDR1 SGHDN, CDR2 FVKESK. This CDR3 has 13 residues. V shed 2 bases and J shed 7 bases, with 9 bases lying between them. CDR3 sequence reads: CASSQLIGQPQHF. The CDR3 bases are TGTGCCAGCAGCCAACTGATTGGCCAGCCCCAGCATTTT. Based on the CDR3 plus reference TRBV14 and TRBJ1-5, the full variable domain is EAGVTQFPSHSVIEKGQTVTLRCDPISGHDNLYWYRRVMGKEIKFLLHFVKESKQDESGMPNNRFLAERTGGTYSTLKVQPAELEDSGVYFCASSQLIGQPQHFGDGTRLSIL.

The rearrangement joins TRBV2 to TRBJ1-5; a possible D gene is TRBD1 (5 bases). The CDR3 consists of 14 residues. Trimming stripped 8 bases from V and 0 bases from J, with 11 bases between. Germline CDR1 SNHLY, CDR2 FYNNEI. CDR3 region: CASHMTDSNQPQHF. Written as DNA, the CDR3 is TGTGCCAGCCACATGACAGATAGCAATCAGCCCCAGCATTTT.

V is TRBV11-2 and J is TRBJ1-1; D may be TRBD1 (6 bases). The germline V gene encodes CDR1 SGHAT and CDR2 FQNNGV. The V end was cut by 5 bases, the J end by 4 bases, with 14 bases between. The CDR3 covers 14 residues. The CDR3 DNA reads TGTGCCAGCAGCACCCGGGGGGCAGCCACTGAAGCTTTCTTT. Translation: CASSTRGAATEAFF.

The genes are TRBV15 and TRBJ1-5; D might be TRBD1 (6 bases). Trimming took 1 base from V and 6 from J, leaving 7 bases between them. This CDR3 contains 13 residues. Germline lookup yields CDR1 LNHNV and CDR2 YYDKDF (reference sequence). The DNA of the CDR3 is TGTGCCACCAGCAGAGGAGGGGGTCAGCCCCAGCATTTT. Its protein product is CATSRGGGQPQHF.

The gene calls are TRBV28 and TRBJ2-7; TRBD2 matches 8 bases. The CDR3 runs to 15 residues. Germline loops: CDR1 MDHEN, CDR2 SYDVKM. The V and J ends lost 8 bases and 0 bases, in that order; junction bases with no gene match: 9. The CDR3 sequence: CASRGGREVSYEQYF. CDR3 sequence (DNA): TGTGCCAGCCGCGGCGGGCGGGAGGTCTCCTACGAGCAGTACTTC.

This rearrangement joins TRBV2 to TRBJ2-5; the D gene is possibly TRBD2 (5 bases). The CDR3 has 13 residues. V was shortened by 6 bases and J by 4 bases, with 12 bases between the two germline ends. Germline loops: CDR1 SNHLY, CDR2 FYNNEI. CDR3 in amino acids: CASSVLGGETQYF. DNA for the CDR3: TGTGCCAGCAGCGTACTAGGCGGAGAGACCCAGTACTTC.

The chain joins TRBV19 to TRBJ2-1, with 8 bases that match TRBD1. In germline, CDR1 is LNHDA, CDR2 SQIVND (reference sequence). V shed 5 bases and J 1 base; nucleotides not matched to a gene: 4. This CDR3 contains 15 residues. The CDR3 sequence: CASSDRGRSYNEQFF. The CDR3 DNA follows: TGTGCCAGTAGTGACAGGGGACGGTCCTACAATGAGCAGTTCTTC.

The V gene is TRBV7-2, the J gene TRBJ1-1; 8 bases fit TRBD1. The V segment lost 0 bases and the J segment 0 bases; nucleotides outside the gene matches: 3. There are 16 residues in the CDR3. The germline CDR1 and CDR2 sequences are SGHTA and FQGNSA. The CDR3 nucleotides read TGTGCCAGCAGCTTAGCGCGGACAGGGATGAACACTGAAGCTTTCTTT. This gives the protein CASSLARTGMNTEAFF.

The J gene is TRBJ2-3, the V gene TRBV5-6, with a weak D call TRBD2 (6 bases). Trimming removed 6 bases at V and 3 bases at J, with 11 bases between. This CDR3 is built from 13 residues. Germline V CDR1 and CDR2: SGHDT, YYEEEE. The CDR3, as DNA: TGTGCCAGCACGTGGAGGGATACAGATACGCAGTATTTT. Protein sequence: CASTWRDTDTQYF.

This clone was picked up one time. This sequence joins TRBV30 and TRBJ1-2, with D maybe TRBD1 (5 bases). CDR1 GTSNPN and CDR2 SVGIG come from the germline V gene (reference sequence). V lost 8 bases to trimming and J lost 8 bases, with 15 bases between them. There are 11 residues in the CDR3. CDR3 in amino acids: CAHRGRGGYTF. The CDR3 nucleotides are TGTGCCCACCGGGGGAGAGGGGGCTACACCTTC.

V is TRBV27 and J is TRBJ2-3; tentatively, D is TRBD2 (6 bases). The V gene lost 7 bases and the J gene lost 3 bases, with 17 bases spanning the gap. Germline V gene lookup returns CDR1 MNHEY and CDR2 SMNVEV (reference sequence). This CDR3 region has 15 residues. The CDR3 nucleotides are TGTGCCAGCAAAGTGGCTAGTGGGGGGACAGATACGCAGTATTTT. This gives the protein CASKVASGGTDTQYF.